This paragraph reports one TCR beta chain. No cognate antigen has been identified for it. There are no base qualities to consult, and no much larger clone falls within one base. V is reduced by 2 bases and J by 0 bases, leaving a spacing of 5 bases between them. Via the germline V gene, CDR1 is MDHEN and CDR2 SYDVKM. The CDR3 contains 15 residues, cysteine and phenylalanine counted. The kept DNA is CDR3 alone, 45 bases in frame from the first base. The immunoSEQ Assay, a bias-controlled multiplex PCR, was used to amplify TCRbeta CDR3 regions from genomic DNA. Regarding the original processing steps: Within the assay, amplification of reference gene primers was used to estimate how many nucleated cells each sample contained. To quantify the absolute abundance of each unique TCRbeta CDR3 rearrangement, sequence reads were collapsed and filtered. For each sample, productive Simpson clonality was calculated by taking the square root of Simpson's diversity index across productive rearrangements. TCRdb stores this immuneACCESS table with in-frame sequences only. Part of the clones is absent; in the studies checked, under half of the shortfall reflects unresolved V genes, and no reason is known for the rest. From that table come the V and J calls and clone size; the DNA was used to work out D and trimming. The table for this sample lists 110,000 to 150,000 clones; 65% to 85% of them were counted only once. The ten largest clones represent 8.6% of the sample.

This record comes from a study of blood T cell repertoires in COVID-19 (dated by TCRdb to 2020 to 2021). For the wider study: The collaborator samples originated in the United States, Italy and Spain and spanned the acute and convalescent phases of COVID-19. The material from the prospective study consisted of cDNA or gDNA derived from T cells, B-cell-depleted T cells, or PBMCs. Subjects who had been exposed to COVID-19, were actively infected with it, or had recovered from it provided the deeply sampled blood TCRbeta repertoires that made up the dataset. The repertoires were released in a freely available public database intended as a resource for research on the immune response to SARS-CoV-2. The samples were drawn from the first 160 participants of the ongoing ImmuneRACE study and from 950 to 1,500 subjects provided by 6 global collaborators. Nearly every sample came with metadata listing a de-identified subject ID, COVID-19 status, age in years and sex. Where HLA class I and class II types were available, the types were taken from metadata supplied by the sample provider, not from assay-based typing.

The collaborating institutions used their own protocols to collect whole blood in K2EDTA tubes. For TCRbeta analysis, collaborator samples were shipped as frozen whole blood, as isolated PBMCs, or as DNA extracted from either sample type. Overall results and qualifications from the work: The amount of clinical and demographic metadata varied by source and participant and was provided uncurated.

The receptor chain draws on TRBV28 and TRBJ2-6; the D gene cannot be named for sure. The sequence was obtained from a man aged 50-60 years with active or convalescent COVID-19. The sequenced material came from peripheral blood. The CDR3 is CASSLASSGANVLTF. The DNA reads TGTGCCAGCAGTTTAGCCAGCTCTGGGGCCAACGTCCTGACTTTC.